Sequencing of this T cell receptor (beta chain) was carried out in a study of blood T cell repertoires in COVID-19. Study summary: Researchers got acute and convalescent COVID-19 samples from the United States, Italy and Spain. From T cells, B-cell-depleted T cells, or PBMCs came the material, which was cDNA or gDNA.

Trimming removed 8 bases from V and 2 bases from J; junction bases left unmatched: 5. The CDR3 is made up of 14 amino acids. CDR1 and CDR2 from the germline V gene are SNHLY and FYNNEI. Original handling: Amplification of reference gene primers was used by the study to estimate nucleated cell counts. Libraries were prepared by immunoSEQ multiplex PCR; TCRdb keeps only in-frame clonotypes and omits some of them. V, J and clone size are taken as reported in that table, and D and trimming were inferred from the DNA itself. The sample shows some 80,000 clones, around 86% of them seen only once. The chain links TRBV2 to TRBJ2-1; 8 positions match TRBD2. The sequence came from a human donor in a cohort sampled during active COVID-19. Specimen: peripheral blood. The CDR3 DNA is TGTGCCAGCTTAAGCGGGAGTACCTACAATGAGCAGTTCTTC. Protein sequence: CASLSGSTYNEQFF.